The entry that follows covers one T cell receptor beta chain sequence. Original analysis: Reference gene primer amplification gave nucleated cell count estimates. Only in-frame clones appear in the TCRdb table, and some are missing; sequencing was by immunoSEQ multiplex PCR. The V and J calls and clone size are taken from that table; D and trimming were inferred from the DNA. This table holds just over 300,000 clones, roughly 91% found once. This entry belongs to a study of blood T cell repertoires in COVID-19. Across the whole study: Samples representing acute and convalescent COVID-19 were sourced from the United States, Italy and Spain.

V was clipped by 2 bases and J by 0 bases, with 8 bases between them. CDR3 size: 14 residues. Germline lookup yields CDR1 SGHKS and CDR2 YYEKEE (reference sequence). Seattle cases were enrolled at active infection and followed longitudinally. This chain connects TRBV5-5 to TRBJ1-1, with D unclear. The receptor was derived from a woman aged 30 to 39 with COVID-19, enrolled during active disease. The sequenced sample was peripheral blood. The DNA of the CDR3 is TGTGCCAGCAGCTTTGGCGACATGAACACTGAAGCTTTCTTT. It yields the protein CASSFGDMNTEAFF.